The present entry profiles one T cell receptor (beta chain) with its context. The CDR3 has 16 amino acids. Trimming left V 0 bases short and J 2 bases short, with 14 bases between. Germline loops: CDR1 SGHDT, CDR2 YYEEEE. This entry is derived from a study of technical replicates of blood from a handful of donors. Here immunoSEQ multiplex PCR was the method, and the copy in TCRdb shows in-frame clones only, minus some. The sample lists around 84,000 clones; approximately 97% were seen once. The receptor comes from a human donor in good health. Sequencing was performed on T cells isolated from PBMCs. The rearrangement joins TRBV5-6 to TRBJ1-1, with D perhaps matching TRBD1 (5 bases). CDR3 nucleotide sequence: TGTGCCAGCAGCTTGGCGGGGGAAACCCTAAACACTGAAGCTTTCTTT. Protein product: CASSLAGETLNTEAFF.